The rows below give T cell receptor beta chains drawn from one sample of a study of T cells after yellow fever vaccination. TCRdb re-called the 5' RACE reads with MiXCR, one entry per CDR3 protein. In the table there are some 560,000 distinct CDR3 sequences, roughly a sixth of which are singletons. Sequences were derived from PBMCs, sampled 5 to 6 days after the first yellow fever vaccination. The receptors stem from a man younger than 35 who received the YFV17D yellow fever vaccine. Both conserved end residues are part of each CDR3. The order of the fields is V gene, J gene, CDR3 protein.

v_call: TRBV4-3; j_call: TRBJ2-3; cdr3_aa: CASSQGASGGRDTQYF
v_call: TRBV5-1; j_call: TRBJ2-3; cdr3_aa: CASSLISGGLSDTQYF
v_call: TRBV19; j_call: TRBJ1-5; cdr3_aa: CASSIWVQNQPQHF
v_call: TRBV18; j_call: TRBJ2-5; cdr3_aa: CASSPPGRGGETQYF
v_call: TRBV6-1; j_call: TRBJ1-1; cdr3_aa: CASWGTTAMNTEAFF
v_call: TRBV5-1; j_call: TRBJ1-3; cdr3_aa: CASSTGGTGHGNTIYF
v_call: TRBV27; j_call: TRBJ2-1; cdr3_aa: CASSAGARGEQFF
v_call: TRBV24-1; j_call: TRBJ2-1; cdr3_aa: CATFHIWGNEQFF
v_call: TRBV5-1; j_call: TRBJ2-4; cdr3_aa: CASSTLPGQTKNIQYF
v_call: TRBV7-2; j_call: TRBJ2-4; cdr3_aa: CASSLVGGREYF
v_call: TRBV6-1; j_call: TRBJ2-5; cdr3_aa: CASRPRQGWETQYF
v_call: TRBV7-3; j_call: TRBJ2-3; cdr3_aa: CASSLTEPDTQYF
v_call: TRBV6-1; j_call: TRBJ1-5; cdr3_aa: CASSRDRGAQPQHF
v_call: TRBV14; j_call: TRBJ2-5; cdr3_aa: CASSHFRTGGRETQYF